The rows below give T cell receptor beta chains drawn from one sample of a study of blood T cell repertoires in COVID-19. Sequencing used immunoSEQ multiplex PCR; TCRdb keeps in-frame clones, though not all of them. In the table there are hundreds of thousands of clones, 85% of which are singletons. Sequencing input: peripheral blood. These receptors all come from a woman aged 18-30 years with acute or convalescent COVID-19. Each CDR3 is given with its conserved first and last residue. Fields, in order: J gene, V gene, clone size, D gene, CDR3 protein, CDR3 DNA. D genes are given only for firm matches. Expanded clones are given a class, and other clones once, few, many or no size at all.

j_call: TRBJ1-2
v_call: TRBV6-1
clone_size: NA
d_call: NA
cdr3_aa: CASSERAAGVRGYTF
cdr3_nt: TGTGCCAGCAGTGAGAGGGCGGCGGGGGTTAGAGGCTACACCTTC

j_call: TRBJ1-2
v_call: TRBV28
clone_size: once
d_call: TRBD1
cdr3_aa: CASSLAIGAGGNGYTF
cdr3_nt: TGTGCCAGCAGTTTAGCGATTGGGGCAGGGGGTAATGGCTACACCTTC

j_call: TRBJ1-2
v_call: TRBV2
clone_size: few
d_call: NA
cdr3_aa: CASSEQIQGGYGYTF
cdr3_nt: TGTGCCAGCAGTGAACAGATCCAGGGTGGTTATGGCTACACCTTC

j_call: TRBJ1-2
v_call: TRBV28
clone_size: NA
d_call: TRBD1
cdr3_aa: CASSSPGQGAGGYGYTF
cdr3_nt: TGTGCCAGCAGTTCTCCGGGACAGGGGGCTGGTGGCTATGGCTACACCTTC

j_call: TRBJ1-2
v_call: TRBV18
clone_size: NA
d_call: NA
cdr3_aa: CASSPELVSASVNGYTF
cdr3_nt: TGTGCCAGCTCACCGGAGCTGGTGTCAGCCTCAGTGAATGGCTACACCTTC

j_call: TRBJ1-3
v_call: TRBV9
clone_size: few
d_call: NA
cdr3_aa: CASSVEEESTGNTIYF
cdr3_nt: TGTGCCAGCAGCGTAGAGGAGGAGTCGACCGGAAACACCATATATTTT

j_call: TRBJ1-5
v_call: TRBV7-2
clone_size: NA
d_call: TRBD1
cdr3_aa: CASSLPGTGGSQPQHF
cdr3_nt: TGTGCCAGCAGCTTACCAGGGACAGGGGGCAGTCAGCCCCAGCATTTT

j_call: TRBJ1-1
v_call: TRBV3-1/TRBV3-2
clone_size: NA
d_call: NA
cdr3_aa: CASSRGTQNTEAFF
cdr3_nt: TGTGCCAGCAGCCGAGGGACACAGAACACTGAAGCTTTCTTT

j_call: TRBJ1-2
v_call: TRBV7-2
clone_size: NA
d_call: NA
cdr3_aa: CASSLVAGYGYTF
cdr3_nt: TGTGCCAGCAGCTTAGTGGCGGGGTATGGCTACACCTTC

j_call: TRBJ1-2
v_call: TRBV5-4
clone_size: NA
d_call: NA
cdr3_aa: CASTRQGQVDYTF
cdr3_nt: TGTGCCAGCACCCGGCAGGGTCAAGTTGACTACACCTTC

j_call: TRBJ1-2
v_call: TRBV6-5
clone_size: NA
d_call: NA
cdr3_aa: CASGIPFNYGYTF
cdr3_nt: TGTGCCAGCGGCATCCCCTTTAACTATGGCTACACCTTC

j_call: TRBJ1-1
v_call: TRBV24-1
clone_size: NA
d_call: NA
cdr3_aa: CATSDSSAGTFF
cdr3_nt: TGTGCCACCTCCGATAGTTCAGCCGGGACTTTCTTT

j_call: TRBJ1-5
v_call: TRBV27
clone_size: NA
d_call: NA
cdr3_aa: CASSPQGSNQPQHF
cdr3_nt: TGTGCCAGCAGTCCACAGGGTAGCAATCAGCCCCAGCATTTT

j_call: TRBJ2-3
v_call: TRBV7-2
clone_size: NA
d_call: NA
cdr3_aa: CASSQGLGAGDTQYF
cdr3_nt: TGTGCCAGCAGCCAGGGGTTAGGGGCGGGAGATACGCAGTATTTT

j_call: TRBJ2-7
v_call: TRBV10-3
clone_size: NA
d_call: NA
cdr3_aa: CAIRDGSTYEQYF
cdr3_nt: TGTGCCATCAGGGACGGGAGTACTTACGAGCAGTACTTC

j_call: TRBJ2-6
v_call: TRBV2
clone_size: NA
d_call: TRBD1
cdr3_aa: CASSYRGRGANVLTF
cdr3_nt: TGTGCCAGCAGTTACAGGGGACGTGGGGCCAACGTCCTGACTTTC

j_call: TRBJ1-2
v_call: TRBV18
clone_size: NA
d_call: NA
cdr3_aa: CASSPPPANYGYTF
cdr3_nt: TGTGCCAGCTCACCACCGCCAGCTAACTATGGCTACACCTTC

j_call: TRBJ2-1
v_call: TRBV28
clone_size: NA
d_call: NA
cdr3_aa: CASSGSSYNEQFF
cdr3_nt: TGTGCCAGCAGCGGGAGTTCCTACAATGAGCAGTTCTTC

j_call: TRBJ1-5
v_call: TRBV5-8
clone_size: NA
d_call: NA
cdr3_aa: CASSSLLVEQPQHF
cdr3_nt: TGTGCCAGCAGCTCACTACTGGTCGAGCAGCCCCAGCATTTT

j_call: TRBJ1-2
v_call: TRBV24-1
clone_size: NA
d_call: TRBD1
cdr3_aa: CATSDQTGIDYTF
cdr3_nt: TGTGCCACCAGTGACCAGACAGGGATCGACTACACCTTC

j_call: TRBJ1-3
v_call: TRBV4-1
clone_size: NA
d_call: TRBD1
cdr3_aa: CASSQVKGQGYGNTIYF
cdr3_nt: TGCGCCAGCAGCCAAGTTAAAGGACAGGGTTATGGAAACACCATATATTTT

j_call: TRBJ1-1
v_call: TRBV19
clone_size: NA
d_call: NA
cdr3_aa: CASSPRYGRGRHTEAFF
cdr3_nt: TGTGCCAGTAGTCCCCGGTATGGGCGGGGGCGTCACACTGAAGCTTTCTTT

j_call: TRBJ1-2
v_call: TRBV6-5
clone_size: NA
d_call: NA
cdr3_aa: CASSYHRVDNYGYTF
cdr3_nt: TGTGCCAGCAGTTACCACAGGGTAGATAACTATGGCTACACCTTC

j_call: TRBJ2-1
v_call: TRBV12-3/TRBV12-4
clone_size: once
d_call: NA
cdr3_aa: CASSLNRVNEQFF
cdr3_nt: TGTGCCAGCAGTCTAAACAGGGTCAATGAGCAGTTCTTC

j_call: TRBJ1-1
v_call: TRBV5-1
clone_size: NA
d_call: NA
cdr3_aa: CASSLGDSSLMNTEAFF
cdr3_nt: TGCGCCAGCAGCTTAGGAGACAGCAGCCTTATGAACACTGAAGCTTTCTTT

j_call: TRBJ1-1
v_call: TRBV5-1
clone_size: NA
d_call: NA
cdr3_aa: CASSLMDRNTEAFF
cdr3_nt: TGCGCCAGCAGCTTGATGGACAGGAACACTGAAGCTTTCTTT

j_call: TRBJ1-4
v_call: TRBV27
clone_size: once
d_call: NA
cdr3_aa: CASSLRADVMKGLFF
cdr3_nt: TGTGCCAGCAGTCTGCGTGCGGATGTAATGAAAGGACTGTTTTTT

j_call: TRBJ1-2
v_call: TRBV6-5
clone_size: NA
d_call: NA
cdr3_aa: CASSSYYGYTF
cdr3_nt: TGTGCCAGCAGCAGTTACTATGGCTACACCTTC

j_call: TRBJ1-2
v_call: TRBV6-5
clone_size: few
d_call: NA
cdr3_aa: CASSYSSTGSYGYTF
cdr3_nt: TGTGCCAGCAGTTACTCGAGCACAGGGAGCTATGGCTACACCTTC

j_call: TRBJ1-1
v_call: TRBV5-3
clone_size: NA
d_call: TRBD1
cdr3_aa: CARSRKGQGNTEAFF
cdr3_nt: TGTGCCAGAAGCCGAAAGGGACAGGGGAACACTGAAGCTTTCTTT

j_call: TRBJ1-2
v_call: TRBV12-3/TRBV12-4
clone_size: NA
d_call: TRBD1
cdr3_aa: CASSRDSYGYTF
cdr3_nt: TGTGCCAGCAGTAGGGACAGCTATGGCTACACCTTC

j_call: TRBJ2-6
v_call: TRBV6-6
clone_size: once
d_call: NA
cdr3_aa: CAGRLDSGANVLTF
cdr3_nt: TGTGCCGGCAGACTAGACTCTGGGGCCAACGTCCTGACTTTC

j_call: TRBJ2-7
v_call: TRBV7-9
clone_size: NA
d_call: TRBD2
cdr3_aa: CASSSLAGGTYEQYF
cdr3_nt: TGTGCCAGCAGCTCTCTAGCGGGGGGAACCTACGAGCAGTACTTC

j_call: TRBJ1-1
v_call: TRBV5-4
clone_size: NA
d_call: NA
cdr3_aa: CASSSPLTAWGTEAFF
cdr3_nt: TGTGCCAGCAGCTCCCCCTTGACAGCTTGGGGCACTGAAGCTTTCTTT

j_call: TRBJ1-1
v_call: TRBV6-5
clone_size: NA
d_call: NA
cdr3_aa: CASRLGAANTEAFF
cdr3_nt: TGTGCCAGCAGACTTGGGGCGGCGAACACTGAAGCTTTCTTT

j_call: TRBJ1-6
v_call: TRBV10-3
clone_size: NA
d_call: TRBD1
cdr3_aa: CAISEQGGRNSPLHF
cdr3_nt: TGTGCCATCAGTGAGCAGGGGGGTCGTAATTCACCCCTCCACTTT

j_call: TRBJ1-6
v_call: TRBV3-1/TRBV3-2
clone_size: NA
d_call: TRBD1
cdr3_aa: CASSRGQGFNSPLHF
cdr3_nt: TGTGCCAGCAGCCGAGGACAGGGATTCAATTCACCCCTCCACTTT

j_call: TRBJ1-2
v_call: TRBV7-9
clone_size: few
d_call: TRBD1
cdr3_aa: CASSLTLGGDYGYTF
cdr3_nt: TGTGCCAGCAGCTTAACCTTAGGGGGCGACTATGGCTACACCTTC

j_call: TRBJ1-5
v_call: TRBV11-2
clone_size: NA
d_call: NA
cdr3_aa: CASSLEGRDNQPQHF
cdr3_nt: TGTGCCAGCAGCTTAGAAGGGAGGGACAATCAGCCCCAGCATTTT

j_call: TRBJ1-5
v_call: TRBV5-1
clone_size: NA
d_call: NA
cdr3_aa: CASSLAGNQPQHF
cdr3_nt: TGCGCCAGCAGCTTGGCAGGGAATCAGCCCCAGCATTTT

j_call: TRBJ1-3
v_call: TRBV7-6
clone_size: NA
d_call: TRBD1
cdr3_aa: CASSLGQGSGNTIYF
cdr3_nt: TGTGCCAGCAGCCTAGGACAGGGCTCAGGAAACACCATATATTTT

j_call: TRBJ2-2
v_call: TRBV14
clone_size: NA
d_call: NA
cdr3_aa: CASSQDLSGELFF
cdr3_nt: TGTGCCAGCAGCCAAGATCTGAGCGGGGAGCTGTTTTTT

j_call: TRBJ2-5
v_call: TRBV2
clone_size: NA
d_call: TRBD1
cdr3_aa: CAGTGDQETQYF
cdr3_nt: TGTGCCGGTACAGGGGACCAAGAGACCCAGTACTTC

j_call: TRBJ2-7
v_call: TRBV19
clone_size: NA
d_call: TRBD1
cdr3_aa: CASSIIQGAGYEQYF
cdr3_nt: TGTGCCAGTAGTATCATACAGGGGGCCGGTTACGAGCAGTACTTC

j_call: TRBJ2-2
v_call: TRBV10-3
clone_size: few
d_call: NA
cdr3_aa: CAIRGAGAAGELFF
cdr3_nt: TGTGCCATCAGGGGGGCAGGGGCCGCCGGGGAGCTGTTTTTT

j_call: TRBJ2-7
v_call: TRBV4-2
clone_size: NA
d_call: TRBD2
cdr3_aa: CASSQGPSGETYEQYF
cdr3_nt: TGTGCCAGCAGCCAAGGGCCTAGCGGGGAGACCTACGAGCAGTACTTC

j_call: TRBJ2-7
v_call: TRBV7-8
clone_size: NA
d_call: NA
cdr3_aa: CASSHGVGSTYEQYF
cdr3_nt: TGTGCCAGCAGCCACGGAGTTGGGAGCACCTACGAGCAGTACTTC

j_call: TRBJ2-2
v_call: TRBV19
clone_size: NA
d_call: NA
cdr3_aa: CASSPGGAGELFF
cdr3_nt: TGTGCCAGTAGCCCCGGAGGTGCCGGGGAGCTGTTTTTT

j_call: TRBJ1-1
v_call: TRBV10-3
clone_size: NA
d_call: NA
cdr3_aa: CAIRYADTEAFF
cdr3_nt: TGTGCCATCAGGTACGCGGACACTGAAGCTTTCTTT

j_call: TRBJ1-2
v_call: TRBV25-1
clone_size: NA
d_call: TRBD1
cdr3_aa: CASSELGTGGYGYTF
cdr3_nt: TGTGCCAGCAGTGAATTAGGGACAGGGGGCTATGGCTACACCTTC

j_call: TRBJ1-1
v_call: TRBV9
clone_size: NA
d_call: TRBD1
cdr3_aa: CASSVDSTGGTEAFF
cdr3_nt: TGTGCCAGCAGCGTAGATTCCACAGGGGGGACTGAAGCTTTCTTT

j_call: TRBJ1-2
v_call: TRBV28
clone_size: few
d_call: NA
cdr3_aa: CASSFQGGYGYTF
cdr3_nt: TGTGCCAGCAGTTTCCAGGGTGGATATGGCTACACCTTC

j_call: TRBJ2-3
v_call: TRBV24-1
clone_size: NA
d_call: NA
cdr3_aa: CATSTVADTQYF
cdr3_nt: TGTGCCACCAGTACTGTCGCAGATACGCAGTATTTT

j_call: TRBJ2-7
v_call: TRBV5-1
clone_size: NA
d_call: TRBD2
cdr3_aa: CASRDLAVIHEQYF
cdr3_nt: TGCGCCAGCAGGGACCTAGCGGTGATACACGAGCAGTACTTC

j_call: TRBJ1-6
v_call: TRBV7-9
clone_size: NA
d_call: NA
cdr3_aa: CASSLIGEKNSPLHF
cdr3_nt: TGTGCCAGCAGCTTAATAGGGGAAAAGAATTCACCCCTCCACTTT